Each of the 31 T cell receptor beta chains below was sequenced from the same sample in a study of cytomegalovirus exposure and HLA in healthy donors. The PCR made use of 60 Vbeta and 13 Jbeta primers. Clones were sequenced by immunoSEQ multiplex PCR, and TCRdb holds only the in-frame ones, with some missing. The sample shows about 170,000 clones, about 73% of them seen only once. What was sequenced was PBMCs. These receptors originate from a woman between 45 and 60 years old in good health and CMV-seropositive.

The chain employs TRBV4-1 and TRBJ1-2; 8 nucleotides match TRBD1. The CDR3 loop spans 15 amino acids. Trimming removed 2 bases from V and 3 bases from J; junction bases left unmatched: 5. Looked up from germline, CDR1 is MGHRA and CDR2 is YSYEKL. CDR3 loop: CASSQPDRDHYGYTF. The CDR3 bases are TGCGCCAGCAGCCAACCGGACAGGGATCACTATGGCTACACCTTC.

This chain joins TRBV9 and TRBJ1-6, with D possibly matching TRBD1 (6 bases). This CDR3 is 15 amino acids long. Germline V CDR1 and CDR2: SGDLS, YYNGEE. V was pared by 0 bases and J by 5 bases, with 9 bases between. The CDR3 region is CASSVADRNNSPLHF. In DNA form, the CDR3 reads TGTGCCAGCAGCGTAGCAGACAGGAATAATTCACCCCTCCACTTT.

This chain links TRBV27 with TRBJ1-2; 9 bases agree with TRBD1. CDR3 size: 13 residues. CDR1 MNHEY and CDR2 SMNVEV come from the germline V gene (reference sequence). The ends lost 3 bases at V and 8 bases at J; junction bases unmatched: 4. CDR3 nucleotide sequence: TGTGCCAGCAGTTTCCGGACAGGGGTCGGCTACACCTTC. Translation gives CASSFRTGVGYTF.

This chain joins TRBV9 and TRBJ2-2; 7 bases match TRBD1. This CDR3 has 18 amino acids. Germline trimming cut 0 bases from V and 1 base from J; bases unmatched to any gene: 9. The germline gives CDR1 SGDLS, CDR2 YYNGEE. The CDR3: CASSVGADRVWNTGELFF. The CDR3 DNA sequence: TGTGCCAGCAGCGTAGGGGCTGACAGGGTATGGAACACCGGGGAGCTGTTTTTT.

V gene TRBV2 combines with J gene TRBJ2-5, with 8 positions matching TRBD2. V trimming: 5 bases; J trimming: 14 bases; junction bases outside the gene matches: 7. The germline CDR1 and CDR2 sequences are SNHLY and FYNNEI. This CDR3 is 11 amino acids long. CDR3 sequence: CASSRGGRPYF. DNA of the CDR3: TGTGCCAGCAGTCGGGGGGGGAGACCCTACTTC.

The sample holds many counts of this clone. V is TRBV2 and J is TRBJ1-2, with D uncertain. The CDR3 sequence is 12 residues long. V lost 4 bases, J lost 8 bases, and 11 bases lay in between. CDR1 is SNHLY and CDR2 is FYNNEI in the germline V gene. The CDR3 loop is CASSGDGVGYTF. The CDR3 DNA reads as TGTGCCAGCAGTGGTGACGGGGTAGGCTACACCTTC. Full variable domain (outside the CDR3, taken from reference TRBV2 and TRBJ1-2): EPEVTQTPSHQVTQMGQEVILRCVPISNHLYFYWYRQILGQKVEFLVSFYNNEISEKSEIFDDQFSVERPDGSNFTLKIRSTKLEDSAMYFCASSGDGVGYTFGSGTRLTVV.

The rearrangement joins TRBV6-4 to TRBJ2-1, with 7 bases identical to TRBD1. CDR3 length: 14 residues. Germline assignment: CDR1 MRHNA and CDR2 SNTAGT. V gave up 5 bases and J gave up 7 bases; unmatched junction bases: 8. The CDR3 DNA reads TGTGCCAGCAGTCTTGACAGGGTTGGTAATGAGCAGTTCTTC. Protein: CASSLDRVGNEQFF.

The J gene is TRBJ2-1, the V gene TRBV7-6; D possibly corresponds to TRBD1 (6 bases). CDR3 length: 13 residues. CDR1 is SGHVS, CDR2 FNYEAQ, per germline. Trimming took off 7 bases at V and 4 bases at J, with 11 bases between the two ends. Written as DNA, the CDR3 is TGTGCCAGCAACACAGGGCCATACAATGAGCAGTTCTTC. This sequence encodes CASNTGPYNEQFF.

DNA of the CDR3: TGTGCCAGCAGCAGGACTAGCTTTTTGTCCACCGGGGAGCTGTTTTTT. Its translation: CASSRTSFLSTGELFF. J is TRBJ2-2 and V is TRBV7-9; TRBD2 agrees at 8 bases. Losses at the gene ends were 5 bases for V and 4 bases for J; bases not matched to a gene: 9. Germline V gene data show CDR1 as SEHNR and CDR2 as FQNEAQ (reference sequence). CDR3 length: 16 amino acids.

The genes are TRBV5-1 and TRBJ2-3; TRBD2 matches at 12 bases. Germline V gene sequence: CDR1 SGHRS, CDR2 YFSETQ. This CDR3 has 15 amino acids. The CDR3 sequence: CISAPSGGAKDTQYF. Written as DNA, the CDR3 is TGCATAAGCGCCCCTAGCGGGGGGGCAAAAGATACGCAGTATTTT.

The chain combines TRBV7-3 with TRBJ2-6; TRBD2 might be the D (6 bases). The CDR3 has 16 amino acids. Germline lookup yields CDR1 SGHTA and CDR2 FQGTGA. V was shortened by 1 base and J by 1 base, with 8 bases between the two germline ends. As DNA, the CDR3 is TGTGCCAGCAGCTTAAGAGGAGGGTCTGGGGCCAACGTCCTGACTTTC. Translated: CASSLRGGSGANVLTF. The entire variable domain, with the rest obtained from reference TRBV7-3 and TRBJ2-6, is as follows: GAGVSQTPSNKVTEKGKYVELRCDPISGHTALYWYRQSLGQGPEFLIYFQGTGAADDSGLPNDRFFAVRPEGSVSTLKIQRTERGDSAVYLCASSLRGGSGANVLTFGAGSRLTVL.

This chain links TRBV5-1 with TRBJ2-1; 9 bases align to TRBD2. Germline CDR1 is SGHRS and CDR2 is YFSETQ. The CDR3 sequence is 15 residues long. Trimming cost V 3 bases and J 0 bases; bases outside gene matches: 1. CDR3 nucleotides: TGCGCCAGCAGCTCTAGCGGGGCCTCCTACAATGAGCAGTTCTTC. Amino acids: CASSSSGASYNEQFF.

The chain couples TRBV5-8 to TRBJ1-2, with D unclear. V was shortened by 0 bases and J by 5 bases, with 11 bases between the two germline ends. Per the germline V gene, CDR1 is SGHTS and CDR2 is YDEGEE. This CDR3 is 14 amino acids long. CDR3 DNA: TGTGCCAGCAGCTTGGCGAGGAACCAATATGGCTACACCTTC. Its protein is CASSLARNQYGYTF.

The V and J genes are TRBV19 and TRBJ2-5; D is perhaps TRBD2 (6 bases). Trimming cost V 8 bases and J 4 bases, with 14 bases left between them. The CDR3 has 13 residues. Germline values: CDR1 LNHDA, CDR2 SQIVND (reference sequence). DNA for the CDR3: TGTGCCAGTGGTTGGTCCGGGGGAGAGACCCAGTACTTC. Protein product: CASGWSGGETQYF.

This clone was recorded a few times. The chain recombines TRBV4-2 with TRBJ2-1, with 8 bases identical to TRBD2. This CDR3 has 16 residues. The germline CDR1 and CDR2 sequences are LGHNA and YNFKEQ. The V and J ends lost 1 base and 1 base, in that order; junction bases with no gene match: 3. For the CDR3, the DNA is TGTGCCAGCAGCCAAGGCGCGGGGGGTTCCTACAATGAGCAGTTCTTC. Its translation: CASSQGAGGSYNEQFF.

The rearrangement links TRBV13 to TRBJ2-5; 12 bases fit TRBD2. The germline V gene encodes CDR1 PRHDT and CDR2 FYEKMQ (reference sequence). The CDR3 covers 18 residues. V lost 4 bases, J lost 4 bases, and 13 bases stayed unmatched. The CDR3 protein is CASSSAITSGGPLETQYF. The CDR3 DNA follows: TGTGCCAGCAGCTCTGCAATCACTAGCGGGGGGCCGCTAGAGACCCAGTACTTC.

This chain connects TRBV27 to TRBJ1-3; no reliable D call. With 5 bases removed from V and 4 bases from J, the gap between germline ends came to 9 bases. The germline gives CDR1 MNHEY, CDR2 SMNVEV (reference sequence). This CDR3 comprises 13 residues. CDR3 sequence reads: CASSPYLGNTIYF. For the CDR3, the DNA is TGTGCCAGCAGTCCCTATCTCGGAAACACCATATATTTT.

The J gene is TRBJ1-3, the V gene TRBV7-6; perhaps TRBD1 as D (6 bases). CDR3 size: 16 residues. Trimming took off 2 bases at V and 4 bases at J, with 15 bases between the two ends. Germline CDR1 and CDR2: SGHVS and FNYEAQ. The CDR3 DNA reads as TGTGCCAGCAGCTTAAATGGGGGCCCGAGGGGAAACACCATATATTTT. Translation gives CASSLNGGPRGNTIYF.

The chain carries TRBV30 and TRBJ1-3, with a possible D match to TRBD1 (6 bases). Deletions cut 3 bases from V and 2 bases from J, with 11 bases between. Germline lookup yields CDR1 GTSNPN and CDR2 SVGIG (reference sequence). The CDR3 totals 14 residues. The CDR3 sequence: CAWRRGGPGNTIYF. The CDR3 DNA is TGTGCCTGGAGGAGGGGGGGGCCTGGAAACACCATATATTTT.

CDR3 residues: CASSLGDRGLGKPEAFF. CDR3 in DNA: TGTGCCAGCAGCTTAGGGGACAGGGGACTGGGGAAACCTGAAGCTTTCTTT. The genes are TRBV7-9 and TRBJ1-1, with TRBD1 matching over 10 bases. V gave up 1 base and J gave up 6 bases; unmatched junction bases: 11. The germline gives CDR1 SEHNR, CDR2 FQNEAQ (reference sequence). The CDR3 runs to 17 residues.

The chain combines TRBV15 with TRBJ2-2, with D uncertain. Between the trimmed V and J ends, which lost 0 bases and 2 bases, there was a span of 7 bases. This CDR3 contains 15 residues. The germline CDR1 and CDR2 sequences are LNHNV and YYDKDF (reference sequence). DNA for the CDR3: TGTGCCACCAGCAGAGATCGACTTAACACCGGGGAGCTGTTTTTT. This codes for CATSRDRLNTGELFF.

This clone was observed a handful of times. The chain carries TRBV30 and TRBJ2-2, with D hard to call. CDR3 size: 12 residues. CDR1 is GTSNPN and CDR2 is SVGIG in the germline V gene (reference sequence). Trimming removed 2 bases from V and 4 bases from J, with 5 bases in between. CDR3 loop: CAWSPGTGELFF. The CDR3 coding sequence is TGTGCCTGGAGTCCCGGCACCGGGGAGCTGTTTTTT.

The chain employs TRBV6-1 and TRBJ2-7; D may be TRBD2 (5 bases). Deletions cut 6 bases from V and 4 bases from J, with 13 bases between. Germline V gene data show CDR1 as MNHNS and CDR2 as SASEGT. The CDR3 runs to 13 residues. CDR3 in amino acids: CASRFFGGYEQYF. DNA for the CDR3: TGTGCCAGCAGGTTCTTCGGAGGTTACGAGCAGTACTTC.

V gene TRBV19 combines with J gene TRBJ2-7; D is unresolved. The length of the CDR3 is 14 residues. Between the trimmed V and J ends, which lost 3 bases and 4 bases, there was a span of 13 bases. Germline values: CDR1 LNHDA, CDR2 SQIVND (reference sequence). CDR3 in DNA: TGTGCCAGTAGTATGGGTCAGGTTGATTACGAGCAGTACTTC. It yields the protein CASSMGQVDYEQYF.

The genes are TRBV14 and TRBJ1-5, with D hard to call. The CDR3 length is 18 residues. Trimming shortened V by 4 bases and J by 3 bases, and 22 bases separated the two germline ends. Germline CDR1 is SGHDN and CDR2 is FVKESK. The CDR3 DNA sequence: TGTGCCAGCAGCCTCAGGTGCACCTCCTGTACGTACAATCAGCCCCAGCATTTT. Protein product: CASSLRCTSCTYNQPQHF.

This clone has just one count. The DNA of the CDR3 is TGTGCCAGCACCGAAGGACAGGGGGCAAACAATGAGCAGTTCTTC. Encoded protein: CASTEGQGANNEQFF. The chain uses TRBV2 and TRBJ2-1, with 11 bases aligning to TRBD1. This CDR3 region has 15 residues. V dropped 7 bases and J dropped 5; count of bases not matched to a gene: 7. Germline V lookup: CDR1 SNHLY, CDR2 FYNNEI.

V is TRBV18 and J is TRBJ1-1, with D maybe TRBD1 (5 bases). CDR3 length: 13 residues. Germline CDR1 KGHSH, CDR2 LQKENI. V gave up 2 bases and J gave up 2 bases, with 6 bases separating them. The chain's CDR3 is CASSPTGNTEAFF. CDR3 bases: TGTGCCAGCTCACCAACAGGAAACACTGAAGCTTTCTTT.

The chain uses TRBV6-6 and TRBJ2-7; no reliable D call. The CDR3 totals 12 residues. The germline V gene has CDR1 MNHNY and CDR2 SVGAGI (reference sequence). With 5 bases removed from V and 2 bases from J, the gap between germline ends came to 7 bases. CDR3 in amino acids: CASSPQTYEQYF. DNA for the CDR3: TGTGCCAGCAGTCCTCAGACCTACGAGCAGTACTTC.

This chain links TRBV10-3 with TRBJ2-1, with 8 positions matching TRBD1. Trimming cost V 4 bases and J 4 bases; bases outside gene matches: 3. Germline V gene data show CDR1 as ENHRY and CDR2 as SYGVKD. The CDR3 consists of 14 residues. The CDR3 spells CAISGQGQYNEQFF. The CDR3 bases are TGTGCCATCAGTGGACAGGGGCAGTACAATGAGCAGTTCTTC.

The CDR3 reads CASSSPPGGDGETQYF. The CDR3 bases are TGTGCCAGCAGTTCCCCACCGGGGGGCGATGGAGAGACCCAGTACTTC. The chain links TRBV6-5 to TRBJ2-5; D is perhaps TRBD2 (7 bases). Looked up from germline, CDR1 is MNHEY and CDR2 is SVGAGI. The CDR3 is 16 residues long. The V and J ends lost 4 bases and 4 bases respectively, with 19 bases between them.

The rearrangement uses TRBV6-6 and TRBJ2-4; D might be TRBD1 (6 bases). This CDR3 comprises 14 residues. Trimming left V 5 bases short and J 6 bases short, with 14 bases between. Germline CDR1 MNHNY, CDR2 SVGAGI (reference sequence). This CDR3 is CASSRTATGNIQYF. The CDR3 coding sequence is TGTGCCAGCAGTCGGACAGCAACGGGAAACATTCAGTACTTC.